This passage covers 13 T cell receptor beta chains from one sample sequenced in a study of blood T cell repertoires in COVID-19. The table came from immunoSEQ multiplex PCR; TCRdb's copy has only in-frame clones and leaves some out. This sample has approximately 110,000 clones; approximately 85% occur once, and the top ten carry 5% to 6%. Sequencing was done on a sample of peripheral blood. Receptors originate from a woman aged 60-70 years with COVID-19, enrolled during active disease.

The rearrangement joins TRBV9 to TRBJ2-5, with D tentatively TRBD1 (6 bases). Germline V gene lookup returns CDR1 SGDLS and CDR2 YYNGEE. V gave up 4 bases and J gave up 3 bases, with 13 bases separating them. The CDR3 is 14 amino acids. CDR3 bases: TGTGCCAGCAGCTTCACCGGGACAAAAGAGACCCAGTACTTC. Translation gives CASSFTGTKETQYF.

V gene TRBV19 combines with J gene TRBJ1-3; D is possibly TRBD1 (6 bases). Germline V gene sequence: CDR1 LNHDA, CDR2 SQIVND (reference sequence). V was trimmed by 6 bases and J by 0 bases, leaving 9 bases between them. This CDR3 is built from 14 residues. The CDR3 DNA sequence: TGTGCCAGTAGCGGGACAATCTCTGGAAACACCATATATTTT. It codes for CASSGTISGNTIYF.

This clone was counted a few times. The chain uses TRBV5-1 and TRBJ1-5, with D possibly TRBD1 on 5 matching bases. CDR3 length equals 16 residues. The germline V gene has CDR1 SGHRS and CDR2 YFSETQ. V gave up 4 bases and J gave up 4 bases, with 18 bases separating them. The CDR3, as DNA: TGCGCCAGCAGCCGGGGGGGTGACAGTCCGAATCAGCCCCAGCATTTT. This translates into CASSRGGDSPNQPQHF.

The chain combines TRBV6-2 or TRBV6-3 with TRBJ1-2, with 10 bases aligning to TRBD1. The germline gives CDR1 MNHEY, CDR2 SVGEGT. CDR3 length equals 15 residues. After removal of 4 bases from V and 5 bases from J, the junction contained 7 bases not matched to a gene. The chain's CDR3 is CASSLTGGALYGYTF. CDR3 DNA sequence: TGTGCCAGCAGTTTGACAGGGGGCGCCCTTTATGGCTACACCTTC.

The V and J genes are TRBV5-1 and TRBJ2-5; tentatively, D is TRBD1 (5 bases). Deletions cut 2 bases from V and 4 bases from J, with 18 bases between. Germline lookup yields CDR1 SGHRS and CDR2 YFSETQ. This CDR3 contains 16 residues. The CDR3, as DNA: TGCGCCAGCAGCTTCGGGTCAGGGAATGTTCGAGAGACCCAGTACTTC. Protein: CASSFGSGNVRETQYF.

This clone came up once. This chain joins TRBV7-3 and TRBJ2-1; 8 bases agree with TRBD1. J gave up 1 base and V 3 bases, and 2 bases lay outside the gene matches. Germline V gives CDR1 SGHTA, CDR2 FQGTGA. This CDR3 comprises 15 residues. CDR3 coding DNA: TGTGCCAGCAGCTTGGACAGGGAATCCTACAATGAGCAGTTCTTC. Amino acid sequence: CASSLDRESYNEQFF. Supplemented by reference TRBV7-3 and TRBJ2-1, the full variable domain reads GAGVSQTPSNKVTEKGKYVELRCDPISGHTALYWYRQSLGQGPEFLIYFQGTGAADDSGLPNDRFFAVRPEGSVSTLKIQRTERGDSAVYLCASSLDRESYNEQFFGPGTRLTVL.

This chain connects TRBV6-5 to TRBJ2-1; no definite D call. V lost 5 bases and J 0 bases, leaving 8 bases between the germline ends. Germline V CDR1 and CDR2: MNHEY, SVGAGI. This CDR3 is 14 amino acids long. CDR3 nucleotide sequence: TGTGCCAGCAGTCGGTTTAGCTCCTACAATGAGCAGTTCTTC. This translates into CASSRFSSYNEQFF.

This rearrangement joins TRBV6-6 to TRBJ2-7; D remains unclear. Germline V gives CDR1 MNHNY, CDR2 SVGAGI (reference sequence). The CDR3 is 14 residues long. The germline V and J ends were trimmed by 2 bases and 4 bases, with 12 bases remaining between them. The CDR3 bases are TGTGCCAGCAGTTACCTACCCATTGATTACGAGCAGTACTTC. Residues: CASSYLPIDYEQYF.

The rearrangement uses TRBV19 and TRBJ2-5; 10 positions match TRBD1. There are 16 residues in the CDR3. V was clipped by 4 bases and J by 1 base; unmatched bases: 6. In germline, CDR1 is LNHDA, CDR2 SQIVND (reference sequence). CDR3 in amino acids: CASSTRTGGGQETQYF. In nucleotides, the CDR3 is TGTGCCAGTAGTACCAGGACAGGGGGAGGCCAAGAGACCCAGTACTTC.

On this clone itself: This specimen includes other DNA sequences encoding the same CDR3. The chain couples TRBV5-1 to TRBJ1-5, with TRBD1 as a possible D gene (5 bases). The V gene lost 1 base and the J gene lost 4 bases, with 6 bases spanning the gap. The germline V gene encodes CDR1 SGHRS and CDR2 YFSETQ. The CDR3 length is 13 residues. The DNA of the CDR3 is TGCGCCAGCAGCTTGTCAGGGAATCAGCCCCAGCATTTT. This codes for CASSLSGNQPQHF.

The V call is TRBV28, the J call TRBJ1-2; no clear D. The V gene's germline CDR1 is MDHEN and CDR2 SYDVKM. Trimming left V 6 bases short and J 4 bases short, with 12 bases between. The CDR3 spans 13 residues. The CDR3 DNA follows: TGTGCCAGCAGGAGGGAATCGGGCTATGGCTACACCTTC. It codes for CASRRESGYGYTF.

The chain carries TRBV18 and TRBJ2-3; D perhaps matches TRBD1 (6 bases). Germline lookup yields CDR1 KGHSH and CDR2 LQKENI. The CDR3 is 16 residues long. V dropped 3 bases and J dropped 0 bases, with 13 bases sitting between them. CDR3 loop: CASSPPQGSSTDTQYF. DNA for the CDR3: TGTGCCAGCTCACCCCCCCAGGGGTCTAGCACAGATACGCAGTATTTT. The whole variable domain, filled in from reference TRBV18 and TRBJ2-3, reads NAGVMQNPRHLVRRRGQEARLRCSPMKGHSHVYWYRQLPEEGLKFMVYLQKENIIDESGMPKERFSAEFPKEGPSILRIQQVVRGDSAAYFCASSPPQGSSTDTQYFGPGTRLTVL.

A note on this clone: Mismatch with germline at one junction end may stem from a read error. The CDR3 reads CASSYSTNSYGYTF. In nucleotides, the CDR3 is TGTGCCAGCAGCTACTCCACCAACAGCTATGGCTACACCTTC. The V call is TRBV6-5, the J call TRBJ1-2; D is ambiguous. The CDR3 has 14 amino acids. Germline-derived CDR1 and CDR2 are MNHEY and SVGAGI.